The 6 T cell receptor beta chains in this list originate from one sample, sequenced in a study of PD-L1 blockade in urothelial cancer. Time point in this sample: pretreatment peripheral blood. TCRdb keeps only in-frame clones here, not all; method: immunoSEQ multiplex PCR. The table lists 50,000 or so clones, 85% to 90% of them singletons. This material consisted of PBMCs, taken around atezolizumab (anti-PD-L1) treatment. The receptors were sampled from a man aged 55-75 years with urothelial cancer.

The genes are TRBV6-6 and TRBJ2-7; 9 positions match TRBD2. The germline CDR1 and CDR2 sequences are MNHNY and SVGAGI (reference sequence). CDR3 size: 14 residues. V trimming: 5 bases; J trimming: 4 bases; junction bases outside the gene matches: 6. The CDR3 DNA reads as TGTGCCAGCAGTATAGCGGGAGTTGGGTACGAGCAGTACTTC. Its translation: CASSIAGVGYEQYF.

The chain recombines TRBV23-1 with TRBJ2-5, with D possibly matching TRBD2 (5 bases). TRBV23-1 is noted as an ORF with a role that remains uncertain. V gave up 0 bases and J gave up 3 bases, with 14 bases separating them. The length of the CDR3 is 16 residues. CDR3 in amino acids: CASSQSRPGYEETQYF. CDR3 sequence (DNA): TGCGCCAGCAGTCAATCGAGACCGGGGTACGAAGAGACCCAGTACTTC.

V is TRBV10-1 and J is TRBJ2-7; D is ambiguous. From germline, CDR1 is WNHNN and CDR2 SYGVQD (reference sequence). The CDR3 is made up of 14 amino acids. The V and J ends lost 4 bases and 2 bases respectively, with 12 bases between them. The CDR3 spells CASSVDSKAYEQYF. DNA of the CDR3: TGCGCCAGCAGTGTTGACTCGAAAGCCTACGAGCAGTACTTC.

The chain uses TRBV5-1 and TRBJ2-2; TRBD2 aligns across 9 bases. In germline, CDR1 is SGHRS, CDR2 YFSETQ. The CDR3 has 17 residues. The V segment lost 0 bases and the J segment 5 bases; nucleotides outside the gene matches: 8. The CDR3 sequence is CASSLVAGGPKTGELFF. The CDR3 DNA reads TGCGCCAGCAGCTTGGTGGCGGGAGGGCCAAAAACCGGGGAGCTGTTTTTT.

This chain connects TRBV27 to TRBJ1-1; the match to TRBD1 covers 12 bases. The CDR3 totals 18 residues. With 5 bases clipped from V and 1 base from J, the junction kept 11 bases outside the gene matches. The germline V gene encodes CDR1 MNHEY and CDR2 SMNVEV (reference sequence). CDR3 loop: CASSKNTGTGGGNTEAFF. The CDR3 DNA reads TGTGCCAGCAGTAAGAATACCGGGACAGGGGGCGGGAACACTGAAGCTTTCTTT.

The chain combines TRBV28 with TRBJ2-5, with TRBD1 matching 7 bases. Germline CDR1 reads MDHEN; CDR2 reads SYDVKM. The trim removed 3 bases at V and 4 bases at J, leaving 14 bases unmatched. CDR3 length: 17 residues. CDR3 in DNA: TGTGCCAGCAGTTTCTACCAGTTTACAGGGGTGGCAGAGACCCAGTACTTC. It yields the protein CASSFYQFTGVAETQYF.